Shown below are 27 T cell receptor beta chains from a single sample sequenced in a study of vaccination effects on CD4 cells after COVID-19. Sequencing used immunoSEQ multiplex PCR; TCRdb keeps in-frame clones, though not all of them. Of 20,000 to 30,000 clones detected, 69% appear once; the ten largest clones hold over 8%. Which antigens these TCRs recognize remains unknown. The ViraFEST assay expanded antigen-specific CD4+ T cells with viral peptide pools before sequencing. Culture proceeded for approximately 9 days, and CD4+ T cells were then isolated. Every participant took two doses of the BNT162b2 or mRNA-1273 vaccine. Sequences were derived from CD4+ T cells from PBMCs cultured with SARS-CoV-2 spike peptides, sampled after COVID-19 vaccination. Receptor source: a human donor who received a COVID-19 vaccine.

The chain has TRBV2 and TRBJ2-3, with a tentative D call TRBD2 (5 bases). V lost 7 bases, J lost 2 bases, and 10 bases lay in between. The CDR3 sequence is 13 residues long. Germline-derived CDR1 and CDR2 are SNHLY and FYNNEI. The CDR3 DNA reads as TGTGCCAGCAAACGGGGTTTCACAGATACGCAGTATTTT. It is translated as CASKRGFTDTQYF.

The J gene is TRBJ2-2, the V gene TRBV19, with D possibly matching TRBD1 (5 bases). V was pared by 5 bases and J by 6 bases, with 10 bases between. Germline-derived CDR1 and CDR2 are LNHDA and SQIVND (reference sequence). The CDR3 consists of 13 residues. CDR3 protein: CASSSDRAGELFF. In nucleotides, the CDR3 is TGTGCCAGTAGTTCCGACAGAGCCGGGGAGCTGTTTTTT.

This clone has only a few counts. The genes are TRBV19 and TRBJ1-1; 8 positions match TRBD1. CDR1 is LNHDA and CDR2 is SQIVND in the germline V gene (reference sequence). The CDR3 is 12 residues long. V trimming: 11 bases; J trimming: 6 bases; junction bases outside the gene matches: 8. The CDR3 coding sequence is TGTGCCTCTAACAGGGGGTGGGCTGAAGCTTTCTTT. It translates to CASNRGWAEAFF.

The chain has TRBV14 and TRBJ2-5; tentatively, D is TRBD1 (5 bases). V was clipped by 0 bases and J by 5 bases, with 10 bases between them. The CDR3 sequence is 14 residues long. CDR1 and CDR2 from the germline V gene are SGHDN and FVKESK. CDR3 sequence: CASSQDSGYETQYF. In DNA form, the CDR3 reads TGTGCCAGCAGCCAAGATTCAGGGTATGAGACCCAGTACTTC.

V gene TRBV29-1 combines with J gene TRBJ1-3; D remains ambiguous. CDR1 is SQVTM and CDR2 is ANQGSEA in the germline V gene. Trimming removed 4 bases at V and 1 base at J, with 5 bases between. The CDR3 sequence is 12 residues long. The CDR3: CSVGQSGNTIYF. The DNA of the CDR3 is TGCAGCGTTGGGCAGTCTGGAAACACCATATATTTT.

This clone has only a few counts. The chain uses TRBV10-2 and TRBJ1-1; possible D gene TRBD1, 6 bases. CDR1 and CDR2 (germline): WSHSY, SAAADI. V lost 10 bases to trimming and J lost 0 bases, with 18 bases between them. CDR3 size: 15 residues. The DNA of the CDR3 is TGCGCCACCTCTCTCGACAGGCTGATGAACACTGAAGCTTTCTTT. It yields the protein CATSLDRLMNTEAFF.

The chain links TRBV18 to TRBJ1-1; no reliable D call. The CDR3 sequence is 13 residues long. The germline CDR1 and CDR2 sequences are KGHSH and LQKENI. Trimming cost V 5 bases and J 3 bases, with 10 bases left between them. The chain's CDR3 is CASSEGEDTEAFF. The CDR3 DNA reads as TGTGCCAGCTCAGAGGGTGAAGACACTGAAGCTTTCTTT.

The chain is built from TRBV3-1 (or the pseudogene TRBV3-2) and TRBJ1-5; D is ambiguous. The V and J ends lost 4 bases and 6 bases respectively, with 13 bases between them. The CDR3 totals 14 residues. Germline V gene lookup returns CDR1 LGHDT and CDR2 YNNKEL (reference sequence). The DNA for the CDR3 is TGTGCCAGCAGCCTCTCAATGGGCGGTCAGCCCCAGCATTTT. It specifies CASSLSMGGQPQHF.

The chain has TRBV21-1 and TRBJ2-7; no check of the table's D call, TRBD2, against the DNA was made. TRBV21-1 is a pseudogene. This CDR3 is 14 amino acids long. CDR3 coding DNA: TGTGCCAGCACCATCCCAGCGGTCTCCTACGAGCAGTACTTC. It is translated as CASTIPAVSYEQYF.

CDR3 amino acids: CASSLAVGRLNTEAFF. CDR3 in DNA: TGTGCCAGCAGCTTAGCGGTAGGCAGACTGAACACTGAAGCTTTCTTT. This chain connects TRBV11-2 to TRBJ1-1; no reliable D call. The V gene's germline CDR1 is SGHAT and CDR2 FQNNGV. This CDR3 has 16 residues. Trimming left V 1 base short and J 0 bases short, with 12 bases between.

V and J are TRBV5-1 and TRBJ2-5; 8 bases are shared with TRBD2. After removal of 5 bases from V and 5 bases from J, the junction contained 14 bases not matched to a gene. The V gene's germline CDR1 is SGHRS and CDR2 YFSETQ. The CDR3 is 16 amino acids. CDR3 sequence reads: CASRTGTRGEGETQYF. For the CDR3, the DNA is TGCGCCAGCAGAACCGGGACTAGAGGGGAAGGCGAGACCCAGTACTTC.

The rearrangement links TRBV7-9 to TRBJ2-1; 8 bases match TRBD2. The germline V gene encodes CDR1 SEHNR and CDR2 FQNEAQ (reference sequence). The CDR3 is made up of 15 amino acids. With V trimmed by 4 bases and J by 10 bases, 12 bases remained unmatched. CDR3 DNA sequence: TGTGCCAGCAGCTACGAGACCGGGACTAGTACCGAGCAGTTCTTC. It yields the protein CASSYETGTSTEQFF. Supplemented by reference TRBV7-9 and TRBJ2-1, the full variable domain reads DTGVSQNPRHKITKRGQNVTFRCDPISEHNRLYWYRQTLGQGPEFLTYFQNEAQLEKSRLLSDRFSAERPKGSFSTLEIQRTEQGDSAMYLCASSYETGTSTEQFFGPGTRLTVL.

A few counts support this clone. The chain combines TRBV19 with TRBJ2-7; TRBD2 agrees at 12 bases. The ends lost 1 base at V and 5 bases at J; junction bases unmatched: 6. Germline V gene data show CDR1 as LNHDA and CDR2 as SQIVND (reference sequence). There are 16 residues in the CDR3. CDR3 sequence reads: CASSIGLAGGLDEQYF. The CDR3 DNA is TGTGCCAGTAGTATAGGGCTAGCGGGGGGGCTCGACGAGCAGTACTTC.

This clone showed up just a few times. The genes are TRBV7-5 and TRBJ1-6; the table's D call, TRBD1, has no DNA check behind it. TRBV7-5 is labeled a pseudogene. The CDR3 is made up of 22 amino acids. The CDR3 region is CVRSLRDRSVILSIFYNSPLHF. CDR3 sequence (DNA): TGTGTCAGAAGTCTCCGGGACAGGTCAGTCATCCTGTCGATTTTTTATAATTCACCCCTCCACTTT.

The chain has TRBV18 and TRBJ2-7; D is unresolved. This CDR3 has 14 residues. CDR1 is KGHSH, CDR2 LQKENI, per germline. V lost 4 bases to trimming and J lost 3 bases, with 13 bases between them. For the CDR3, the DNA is TGTGCCAGCTCACGCAGCGCCCGGAACTACGAGCAGTACTTC. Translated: CASSRSARNYEQYF.

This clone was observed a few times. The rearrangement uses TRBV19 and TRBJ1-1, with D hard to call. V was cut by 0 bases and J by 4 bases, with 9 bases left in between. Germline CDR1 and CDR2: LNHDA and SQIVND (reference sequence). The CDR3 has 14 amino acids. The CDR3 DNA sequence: TGTGCCAGTAGTATAGACGGATTTAGCACTGAAGCTTTCTTT. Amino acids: CASSIDGFSTEAFF.

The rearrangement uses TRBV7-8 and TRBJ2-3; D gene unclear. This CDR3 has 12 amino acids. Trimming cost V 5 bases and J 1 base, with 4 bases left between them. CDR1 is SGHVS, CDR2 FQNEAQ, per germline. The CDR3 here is CASSPGTDTQYF. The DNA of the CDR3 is TGTGCCAGCAGCCCGGGCACAGATACGCAGTATTTT.

The CDR3 sequence is CASRWTEESEAFF. The CDR3 nucleotides read TGTGCCAGCAGATGGACAGAGGAATCTGAAGCTTTCTTT. This chain links TRBV6-4 with TRBJ1-1; D is perhaps TRBD1 (6 bases). Germline V gene sequence: CDR1 MRHNA, CDR2 SNTAGT. Trimming shortened V by 6 bases and J by 6 bases, and 14 bases separated the two germline ends. This CDR3 comprises 13 residues.

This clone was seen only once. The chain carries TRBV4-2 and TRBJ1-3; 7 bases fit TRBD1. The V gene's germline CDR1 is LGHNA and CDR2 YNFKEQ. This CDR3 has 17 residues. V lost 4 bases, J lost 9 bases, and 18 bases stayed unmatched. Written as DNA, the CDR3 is TGTGCCAGCAGCCCGGCTAGGGGGACAGCGCCCGGAGGCACCATATATTTT. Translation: CASSPARGTAPGGTIYF.

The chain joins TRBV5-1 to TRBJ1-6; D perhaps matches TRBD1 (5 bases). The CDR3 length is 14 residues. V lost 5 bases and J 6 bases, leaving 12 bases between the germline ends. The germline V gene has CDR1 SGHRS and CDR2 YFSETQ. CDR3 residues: CASSRDFGNSPLHF. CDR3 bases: TGCGCCAGCAGTAGGGACTTCGGTAATTCACCCCTCCACTTT. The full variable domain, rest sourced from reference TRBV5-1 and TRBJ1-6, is KAGVTQTPRYLIKTRGQQVTLSCSPISGHRSVSWYQQTPGQGLQFLFEYFSETQRNKGNFPGRFSGRQFSNSRSEMNVSTLELGDSALYLCASSRDFGNSPLHFGNGTRLTVT.

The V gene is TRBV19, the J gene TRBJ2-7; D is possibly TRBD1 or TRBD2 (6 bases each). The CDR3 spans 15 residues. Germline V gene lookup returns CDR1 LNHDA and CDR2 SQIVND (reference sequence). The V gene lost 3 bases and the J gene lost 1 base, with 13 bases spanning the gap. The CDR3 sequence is CASSMSGAGSYEQYF. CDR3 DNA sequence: TGTGCCAGTAGTATGTCGGGGGCCGGTTCCTACGAGCAGTACTTC.

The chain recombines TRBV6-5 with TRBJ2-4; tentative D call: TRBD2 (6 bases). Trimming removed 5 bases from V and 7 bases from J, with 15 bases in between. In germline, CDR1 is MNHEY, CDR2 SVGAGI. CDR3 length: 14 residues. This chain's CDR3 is CASSQTGELNIQYF. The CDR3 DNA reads TGTGCCAGCAGTCAAACGGGGGAGTTGAACATTCAGTACTTC.

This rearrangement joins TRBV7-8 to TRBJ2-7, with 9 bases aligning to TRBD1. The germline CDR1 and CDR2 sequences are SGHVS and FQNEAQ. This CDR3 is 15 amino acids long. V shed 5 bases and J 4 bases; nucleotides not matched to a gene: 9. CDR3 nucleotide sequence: TGTGCCAGCAGCAAAAACCGGGACAGGGTTTACGAGCAGTACTTC. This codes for CASSKNRDRVYEQYF.

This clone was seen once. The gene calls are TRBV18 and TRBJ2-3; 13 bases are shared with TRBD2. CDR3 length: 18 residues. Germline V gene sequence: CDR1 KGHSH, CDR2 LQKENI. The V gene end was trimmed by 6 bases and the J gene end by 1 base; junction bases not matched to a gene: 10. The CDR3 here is CASSPGLAGLSGTDTQYF. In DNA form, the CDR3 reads TGTGCCAGCTCTCCGGGACTAGCGGGGCTCAGTGGCACAGATACGCAGTATTTT.

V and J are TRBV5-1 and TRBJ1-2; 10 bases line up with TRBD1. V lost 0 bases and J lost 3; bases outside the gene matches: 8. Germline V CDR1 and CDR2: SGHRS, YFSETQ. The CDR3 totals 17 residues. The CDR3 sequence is CASSLDGTGVSDYGYTF. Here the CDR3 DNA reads TGCGCCAGCAGCTTGGATGGGACAGGGGTAAGTGACTATGGCTACACCTTC. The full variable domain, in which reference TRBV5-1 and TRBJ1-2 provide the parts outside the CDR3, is KAGVTQTPRYLIKTRGQQVTLSCSPISGHRSVSWYQQTPGQGLQFLFEYFSETQRNKGNFPGRFSGRQFSNSRSEMNVSTLELGDSALYLCASSLDGTGVSDYGYTFGSGTRLTVV.

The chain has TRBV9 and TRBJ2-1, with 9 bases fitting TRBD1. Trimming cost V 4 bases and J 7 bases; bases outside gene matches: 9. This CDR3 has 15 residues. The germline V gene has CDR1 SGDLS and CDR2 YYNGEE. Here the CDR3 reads CASSIRGDRENEQFF. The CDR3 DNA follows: TGTGCCAGCAGCATCAGGGGGGACAGGGAGAATGAGCAGTTCTTC.

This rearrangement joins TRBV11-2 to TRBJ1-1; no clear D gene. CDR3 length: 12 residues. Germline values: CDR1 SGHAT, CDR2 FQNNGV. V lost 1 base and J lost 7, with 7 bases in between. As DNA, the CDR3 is TGTGCCAGCAGCTTAGTGTTAGGTGAAGCTTTCTTT. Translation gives CASSLVLGEAFF.